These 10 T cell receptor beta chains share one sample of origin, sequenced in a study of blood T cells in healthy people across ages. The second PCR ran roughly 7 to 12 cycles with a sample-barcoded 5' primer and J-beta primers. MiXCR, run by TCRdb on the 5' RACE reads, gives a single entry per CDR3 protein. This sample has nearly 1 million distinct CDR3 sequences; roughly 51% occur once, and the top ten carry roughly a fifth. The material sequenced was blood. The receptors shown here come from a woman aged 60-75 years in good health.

The CDR3 region has the DNA TGCGCCAGCAGTAAAGTTAAAATCCAACTTGGGACAGTTGTGGTCTACGAGCAGTACTTC. The encoded protein is CASSKVKIQLGTVVVYEQYF. The chain combines TRBV21-1 with TRBJ2-7; the table gives TRBD1 as D, unverified against the DNA. TRBV21-1 is a pseudogene segment. This CDR3 spans 20 amino acids.

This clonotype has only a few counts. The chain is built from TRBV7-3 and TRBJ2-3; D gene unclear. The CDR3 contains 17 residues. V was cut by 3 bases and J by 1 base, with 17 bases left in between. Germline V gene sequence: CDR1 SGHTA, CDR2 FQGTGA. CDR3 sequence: CASSLDGMYEGTDTQYF. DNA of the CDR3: TGTGCCAGCAGCTTGGACGGAATGTATGAGGGCACAGATACGCAGTATTTT.

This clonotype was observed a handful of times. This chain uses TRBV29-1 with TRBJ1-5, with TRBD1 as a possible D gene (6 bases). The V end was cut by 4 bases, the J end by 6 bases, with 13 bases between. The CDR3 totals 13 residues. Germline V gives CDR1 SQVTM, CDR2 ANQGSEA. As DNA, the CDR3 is TGCAGCGTTGGGATACAGGGTTCTCAGCCCCAGCATTTT. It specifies CSVGIQGSQPQHF.

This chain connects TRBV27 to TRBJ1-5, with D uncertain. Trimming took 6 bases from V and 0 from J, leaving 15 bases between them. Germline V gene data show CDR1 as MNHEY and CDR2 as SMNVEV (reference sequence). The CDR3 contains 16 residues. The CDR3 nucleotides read TGTGCCAGCAGACAAGCACGGGGTTTTAGCAATCAGCCCCAGCATTTT. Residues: CASRQARGFSNQPQHF.

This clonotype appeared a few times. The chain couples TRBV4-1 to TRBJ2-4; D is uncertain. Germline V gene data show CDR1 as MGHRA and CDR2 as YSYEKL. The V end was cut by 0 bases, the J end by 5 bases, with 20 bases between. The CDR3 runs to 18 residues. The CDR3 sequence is CASSQDTNTVINENIQYF. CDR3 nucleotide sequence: TGCGCCAGCAGCCAAGATACTAACACGGTGATTAATGAAAACATTCAGTACTTC.

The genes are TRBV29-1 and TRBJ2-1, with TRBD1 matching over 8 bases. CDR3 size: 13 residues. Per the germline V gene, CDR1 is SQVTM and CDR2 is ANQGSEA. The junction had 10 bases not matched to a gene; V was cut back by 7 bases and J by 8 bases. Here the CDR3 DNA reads TGCAGCGCCCGGCAGGGGGCTAGGGATGAGCAGTTCTTC. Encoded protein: CSARQGARDEQFF.

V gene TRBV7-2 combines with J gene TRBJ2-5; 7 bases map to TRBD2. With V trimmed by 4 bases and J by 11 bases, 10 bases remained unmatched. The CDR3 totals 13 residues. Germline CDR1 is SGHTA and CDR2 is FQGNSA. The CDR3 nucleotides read TGTGCCAGCAGCTCAGTGGGGAGGGGTGAGCAGTACTTC. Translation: CASSSVGRGEQYF.

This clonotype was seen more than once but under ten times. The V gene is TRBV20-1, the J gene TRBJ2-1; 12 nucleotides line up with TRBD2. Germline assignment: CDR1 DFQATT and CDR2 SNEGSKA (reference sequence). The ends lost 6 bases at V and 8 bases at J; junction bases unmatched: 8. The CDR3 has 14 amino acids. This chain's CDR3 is CSALSPSGRDEQFF. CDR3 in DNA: TGCAGTGCCTTAAGCCCTAGCGGGAGGGATGAGCAGTTCTTC.

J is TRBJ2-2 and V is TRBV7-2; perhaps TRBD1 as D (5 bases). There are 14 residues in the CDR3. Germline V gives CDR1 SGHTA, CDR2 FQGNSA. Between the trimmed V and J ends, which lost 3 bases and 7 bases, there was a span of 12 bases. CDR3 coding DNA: TGTGCCAGCAGCTTTGGCAGGGTTGGCGGGGAGCTGTTTTTT. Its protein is CASSFGRVGGELFF.

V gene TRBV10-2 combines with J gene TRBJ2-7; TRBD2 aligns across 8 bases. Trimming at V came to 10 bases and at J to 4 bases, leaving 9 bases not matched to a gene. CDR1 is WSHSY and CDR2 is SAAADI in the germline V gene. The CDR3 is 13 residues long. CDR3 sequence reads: CATRLASRYEQYF. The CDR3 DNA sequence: TGCGCCACCCGACTAGCGTCTAGGTACGAGCAGTACTTC.